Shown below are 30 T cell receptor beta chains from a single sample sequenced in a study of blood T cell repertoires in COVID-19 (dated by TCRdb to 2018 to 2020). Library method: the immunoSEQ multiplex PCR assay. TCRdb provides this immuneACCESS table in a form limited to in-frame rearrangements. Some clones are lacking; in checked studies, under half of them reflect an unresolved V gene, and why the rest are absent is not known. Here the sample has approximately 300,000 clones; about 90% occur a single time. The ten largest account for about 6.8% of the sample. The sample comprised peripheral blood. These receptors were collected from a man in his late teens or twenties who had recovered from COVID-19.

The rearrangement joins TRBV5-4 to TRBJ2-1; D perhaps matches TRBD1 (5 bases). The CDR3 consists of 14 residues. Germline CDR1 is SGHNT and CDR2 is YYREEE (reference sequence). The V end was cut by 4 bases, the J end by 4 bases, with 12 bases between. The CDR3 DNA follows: TGTGCCAGCAGCCAGCAAGGGGTATACAATGAGCAGTTCTTC. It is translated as CASSQQGVYNEQFF.

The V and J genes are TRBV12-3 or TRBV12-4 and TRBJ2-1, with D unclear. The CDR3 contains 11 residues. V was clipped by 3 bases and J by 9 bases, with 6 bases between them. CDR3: CASSLASEQFF. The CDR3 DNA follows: TGTGCCAGCAGTTTGGCCTCTGAGCAGTTCTTC.

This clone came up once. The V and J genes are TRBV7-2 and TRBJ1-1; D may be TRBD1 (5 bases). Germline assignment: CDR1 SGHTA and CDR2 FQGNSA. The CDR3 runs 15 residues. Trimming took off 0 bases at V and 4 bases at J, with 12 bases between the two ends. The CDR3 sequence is CASSLATTQGTEAFF. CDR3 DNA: TGTGCCAGCAGCTTAGCAACCACTCAGGGCACTGAAGCTTTCTTT.

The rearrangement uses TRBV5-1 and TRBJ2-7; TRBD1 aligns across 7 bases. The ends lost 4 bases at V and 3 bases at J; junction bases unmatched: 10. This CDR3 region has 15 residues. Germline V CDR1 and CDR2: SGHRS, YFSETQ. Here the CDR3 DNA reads TGCGCCAGCAGCCTCGGGACAGCCGAGAACTACGAGCAGTACTTC. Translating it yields CASSLGTAENYEQYF.

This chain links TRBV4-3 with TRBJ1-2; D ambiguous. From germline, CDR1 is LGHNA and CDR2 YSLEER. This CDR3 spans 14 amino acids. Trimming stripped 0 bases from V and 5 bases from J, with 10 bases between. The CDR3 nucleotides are TGCGCCAGCAGCCAAGACTTCCCTCGGTATGGCTACACCTTC. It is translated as CASSQDFPRYGYTF.

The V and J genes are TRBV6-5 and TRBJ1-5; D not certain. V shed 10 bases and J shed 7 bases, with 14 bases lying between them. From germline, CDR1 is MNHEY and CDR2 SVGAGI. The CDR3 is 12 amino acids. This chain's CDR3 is CATQTAGQPQHF. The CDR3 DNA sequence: TGTGCCACCCAGACGGCGGGACAGCCCCAGCATTTT.

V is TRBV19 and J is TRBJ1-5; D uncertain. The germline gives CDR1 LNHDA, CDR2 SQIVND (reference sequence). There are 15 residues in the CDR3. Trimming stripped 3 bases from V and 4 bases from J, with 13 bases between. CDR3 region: CASSIRMQANQPQHF. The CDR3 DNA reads TGTGCCAGTAGTATCCGGATGCAGGCAAATCAGCCCCAGCATTTT.

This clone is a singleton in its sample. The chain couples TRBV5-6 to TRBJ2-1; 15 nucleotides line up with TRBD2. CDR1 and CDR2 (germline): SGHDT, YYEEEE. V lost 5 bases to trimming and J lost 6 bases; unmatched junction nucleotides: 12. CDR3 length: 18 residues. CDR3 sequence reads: CASRGLAGGPYHLNEQFF. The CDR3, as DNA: TGTGCCAGCAGGGGACTAGCGGGGGGACCATACCACCTCAATGAGCAGTTCTTC.

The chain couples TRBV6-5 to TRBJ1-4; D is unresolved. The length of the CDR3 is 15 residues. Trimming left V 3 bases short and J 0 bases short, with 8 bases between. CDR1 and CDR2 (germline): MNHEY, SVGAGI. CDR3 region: CASSYQAATNEKLFF. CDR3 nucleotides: TGTGCCAGCAGTTATCAGGCCGCAACTAATGAAAAACTGTTTTTT.

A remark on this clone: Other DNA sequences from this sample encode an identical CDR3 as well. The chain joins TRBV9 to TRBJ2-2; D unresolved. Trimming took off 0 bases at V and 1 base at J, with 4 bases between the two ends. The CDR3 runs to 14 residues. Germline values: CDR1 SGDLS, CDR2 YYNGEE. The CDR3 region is CASSVGLNTGELFF. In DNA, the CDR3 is TGTGCCAGCAGCGTAGGGCTGAACACCGGGGAGCTGTTTTTT.

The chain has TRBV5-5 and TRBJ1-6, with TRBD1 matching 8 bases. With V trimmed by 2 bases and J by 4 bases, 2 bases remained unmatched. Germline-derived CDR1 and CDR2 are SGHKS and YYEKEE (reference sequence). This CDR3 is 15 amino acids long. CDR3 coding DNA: TGTGCCAGCAGCTTCGGGACAGGATATAATTCACCCCTCCACTTT. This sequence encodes CASSFGTGYNSPLHF.

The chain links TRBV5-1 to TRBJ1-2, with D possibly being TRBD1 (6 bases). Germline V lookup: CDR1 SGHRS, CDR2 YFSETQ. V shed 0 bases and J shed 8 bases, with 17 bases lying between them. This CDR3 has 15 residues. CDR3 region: CASSLDWTATSGYTF. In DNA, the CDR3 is TGCGCCAGCAGCTTGGATTGGACAGCGACGTCCGGCTACACCTTC.

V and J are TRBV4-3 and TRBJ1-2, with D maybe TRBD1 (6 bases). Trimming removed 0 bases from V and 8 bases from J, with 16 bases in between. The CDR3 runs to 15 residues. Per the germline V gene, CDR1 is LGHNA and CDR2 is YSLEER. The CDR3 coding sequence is TGCGCCAGCAGCCAAGATAGAGAGGGGGGAGGGGGCTACACCTTC. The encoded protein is CASSQDREGGGGYTF.

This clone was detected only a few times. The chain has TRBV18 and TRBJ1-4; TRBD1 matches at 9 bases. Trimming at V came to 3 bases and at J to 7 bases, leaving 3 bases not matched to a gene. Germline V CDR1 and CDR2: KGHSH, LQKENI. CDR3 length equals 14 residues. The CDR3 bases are TGTGCCAGCTCACCGGGACAGGGAGCTGAAAAACTGTTTTTT. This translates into CASSPGQGAEKLFF.

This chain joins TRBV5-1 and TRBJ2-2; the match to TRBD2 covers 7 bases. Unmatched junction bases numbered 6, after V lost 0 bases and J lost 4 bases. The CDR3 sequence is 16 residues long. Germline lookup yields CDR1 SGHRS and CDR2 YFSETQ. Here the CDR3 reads CASSLVRGDGTGELFF. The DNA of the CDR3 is TGCGCCAGCAGCTTGGTACGGGGGGATGGCACCGGGGAGCTGTTTTTT.

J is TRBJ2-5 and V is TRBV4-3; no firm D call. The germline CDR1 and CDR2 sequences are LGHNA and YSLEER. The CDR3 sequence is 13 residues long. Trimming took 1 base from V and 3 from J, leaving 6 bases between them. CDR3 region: CASSQGAEETQYF. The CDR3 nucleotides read TGCGCCAGCAGCCAAGGGGCTGAAGAGACCCAGTACTTC.

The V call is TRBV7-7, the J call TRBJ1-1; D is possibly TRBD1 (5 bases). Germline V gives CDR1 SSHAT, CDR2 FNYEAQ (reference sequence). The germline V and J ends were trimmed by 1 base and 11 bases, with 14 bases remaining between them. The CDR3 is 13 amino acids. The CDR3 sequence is CASSLGEGREAFF. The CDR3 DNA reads TGTGCCAGCAGCTTAGGGGAGGGCAGGGAGGCTTTCTTT.

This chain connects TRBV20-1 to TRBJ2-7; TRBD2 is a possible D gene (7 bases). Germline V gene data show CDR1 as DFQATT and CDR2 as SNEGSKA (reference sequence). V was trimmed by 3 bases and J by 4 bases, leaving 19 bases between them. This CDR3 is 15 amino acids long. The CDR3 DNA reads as TGCAGTGCTAGTCCCGGGGCGGGGGCCTCATACGAGCAGTACTTC. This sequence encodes CSASPGAGASYEQYF.

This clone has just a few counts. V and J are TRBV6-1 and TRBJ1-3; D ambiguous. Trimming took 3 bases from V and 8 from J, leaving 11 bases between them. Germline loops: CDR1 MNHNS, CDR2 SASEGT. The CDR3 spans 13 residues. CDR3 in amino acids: CASSEDPGDTIYF. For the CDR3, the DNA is TGTGCCAGCAGTGAGGACCCGGGAGACACCATATATTTT.

DNA of the CDR3: TGTGCCAGCAGCCCCATGACAGGGGCTAATGAAAAACTGTTTTTT. It yields the protein CASSPMTGANEKLFF. The genes are TRBV7-7 and TRBJ1-4; TRBD1 agrees at 8 bases. Losses at the gene ends were 5 bases for V and 3 bases for J; bases not matched to a gene: 5. The germline CDR1 and CDR2 sequences are SSHAT and FNYEAQ (reference sequence). This CDR3 region has 15 residues.

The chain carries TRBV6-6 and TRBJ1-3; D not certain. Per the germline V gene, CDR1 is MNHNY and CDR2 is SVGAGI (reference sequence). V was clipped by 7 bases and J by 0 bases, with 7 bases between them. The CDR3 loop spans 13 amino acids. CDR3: CASKESSGNTIYF. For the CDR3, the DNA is TGTGCCAGCAAGGAGTCCTCTGGAAACACCATATATTTT.

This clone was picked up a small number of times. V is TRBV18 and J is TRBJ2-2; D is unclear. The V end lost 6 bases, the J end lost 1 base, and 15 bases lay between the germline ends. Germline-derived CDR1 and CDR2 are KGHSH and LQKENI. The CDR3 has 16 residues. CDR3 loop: CASSPFPQLNTGELFF. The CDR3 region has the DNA TGTGCCAGCTCCCCCTTTCCGCAGTTGAACACCGGGGAGCTGTTTTTT.

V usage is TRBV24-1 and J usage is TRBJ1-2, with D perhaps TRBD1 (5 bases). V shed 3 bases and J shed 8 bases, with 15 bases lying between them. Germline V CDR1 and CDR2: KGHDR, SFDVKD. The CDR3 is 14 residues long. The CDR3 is CATSDPRQGSGYTF. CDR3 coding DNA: TGTGCCACCAGTGATCCAAGGCAGGGCAGCGGCTACACCTTC.

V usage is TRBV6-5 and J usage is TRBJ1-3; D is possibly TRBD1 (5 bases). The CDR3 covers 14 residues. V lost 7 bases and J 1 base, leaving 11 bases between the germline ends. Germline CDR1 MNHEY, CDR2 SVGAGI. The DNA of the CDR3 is TGTGCCAGCATAGTGGGGGGATCTGGAAACACCATATATTTT. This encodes CASIVGGSGNTIYF.

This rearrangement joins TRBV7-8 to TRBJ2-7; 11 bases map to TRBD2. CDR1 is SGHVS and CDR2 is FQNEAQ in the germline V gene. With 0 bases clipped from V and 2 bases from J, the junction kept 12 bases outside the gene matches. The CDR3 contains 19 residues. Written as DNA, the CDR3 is TGTGCCAGCAGCTTAGCGGTGGCTAGCGGGAGGTATACCCCCTACGAGCAGTACTTC. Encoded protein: CASSLAVASGRYTPYEQYF.

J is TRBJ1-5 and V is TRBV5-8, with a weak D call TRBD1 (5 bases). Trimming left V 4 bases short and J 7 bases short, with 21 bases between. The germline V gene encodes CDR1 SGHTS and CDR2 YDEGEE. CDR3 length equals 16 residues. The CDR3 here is CASSPAPWRGLQPQHF. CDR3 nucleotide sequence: TGTGCCAGCAGCCCCGCCCCTTGGAGGGGCCTACAGCCCCAGCATTTT.

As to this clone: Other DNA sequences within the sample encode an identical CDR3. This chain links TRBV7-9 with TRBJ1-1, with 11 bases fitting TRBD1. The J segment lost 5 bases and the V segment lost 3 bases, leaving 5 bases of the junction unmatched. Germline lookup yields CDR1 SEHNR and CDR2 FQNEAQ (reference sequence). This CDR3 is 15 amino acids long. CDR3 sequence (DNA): TGTGCCAGCAGCTTGGCCGGGACAGGGGGTACTGAAGCTTTCTTT. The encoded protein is CASSLAGTGGTEAFF. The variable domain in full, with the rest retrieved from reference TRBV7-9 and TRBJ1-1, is DTGVSQNPRHKITKRGQNVTFRCDPISEHNRLYWYRQTLGQGPEFLTYFQNEAQLEKSRLLSDRFSAERPKGSFSTLEIQRTEQGDSAMYLCASSLAGTGGTEAFFGQGTRLTVV.

The CDR3 region has the DNA TGCGCCAGCAGCGAGACAGCAACTAATGAAAAACTGTTTTTT. Protein product: CASSETATNEKLFF. This chain links TRBV5-1 with TRBJ1-4, with a tentative D call TRBD1 (5 bases). V lost 4 bases and J 0 bases, leaving 7 bases between the germline ends. Germline assignment: CDR1 SGHRS and CDR2 YFSETQ. The CDR3 spans 14 residues.

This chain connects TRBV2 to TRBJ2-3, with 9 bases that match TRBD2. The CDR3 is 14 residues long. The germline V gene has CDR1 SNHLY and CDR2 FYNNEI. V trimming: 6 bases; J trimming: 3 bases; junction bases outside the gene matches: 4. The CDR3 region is CASRISGGTDTQYF. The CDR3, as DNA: TGTGCCAGCAGGATTAGCGGGGGAACAGATACGCAGTATTTT.

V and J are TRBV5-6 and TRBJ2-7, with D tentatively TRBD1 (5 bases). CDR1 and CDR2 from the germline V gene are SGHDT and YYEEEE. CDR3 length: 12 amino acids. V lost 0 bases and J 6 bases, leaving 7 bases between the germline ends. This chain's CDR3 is CASSLAGFEQYF. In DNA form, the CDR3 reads TGTGCCAGCAGCTTGGCAGGGTTCGAGCAGTACTTC.